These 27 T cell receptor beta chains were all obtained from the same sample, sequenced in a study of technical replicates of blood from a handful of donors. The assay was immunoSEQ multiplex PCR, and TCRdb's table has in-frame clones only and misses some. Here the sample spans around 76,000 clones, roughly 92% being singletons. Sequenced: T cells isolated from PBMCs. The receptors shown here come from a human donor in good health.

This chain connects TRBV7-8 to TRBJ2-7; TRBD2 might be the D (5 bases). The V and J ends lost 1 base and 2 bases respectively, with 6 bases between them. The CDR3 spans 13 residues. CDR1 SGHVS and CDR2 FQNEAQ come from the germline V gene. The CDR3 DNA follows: TGTGCCAGCAGCTTAGAACTAGCCTACGAGCAGTACTTC. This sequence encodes CASSLELAYEQYF.

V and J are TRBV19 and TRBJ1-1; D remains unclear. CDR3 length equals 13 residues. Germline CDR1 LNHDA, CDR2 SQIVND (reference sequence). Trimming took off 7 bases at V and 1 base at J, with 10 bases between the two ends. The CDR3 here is CASNPYRNTEAFF. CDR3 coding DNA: TGTGCCAGTAACCCTTACAGGAACACTGAAGCTTTCTTT.

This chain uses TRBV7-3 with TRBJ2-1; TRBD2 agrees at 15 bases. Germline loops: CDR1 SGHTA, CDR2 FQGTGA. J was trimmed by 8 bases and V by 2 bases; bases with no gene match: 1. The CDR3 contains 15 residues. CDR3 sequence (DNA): TGTGCCAGCAGCTTAGGACTAGCGGGAGGGGATGAGCAGTTCTTC. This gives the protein CASSLGLAGGDEQFF.

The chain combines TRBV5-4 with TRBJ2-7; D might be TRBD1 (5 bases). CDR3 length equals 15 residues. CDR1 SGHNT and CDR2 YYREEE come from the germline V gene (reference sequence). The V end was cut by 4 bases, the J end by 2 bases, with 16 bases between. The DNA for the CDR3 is TGTGCCAGCAGCCGACAGCATGGGCAACCCTACGAGCAGTACTTC. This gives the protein CASSRQHGQPYEQYF.

The CDR3 region is CACGGGGAETQYF. The CDR3 nucleotides are TGTGCCTGCGGAGGGGGAGGGGCCGAGACCCAGTACTTC. The genes are TRBV30 and TRBJ2-5, with D possibly being TRBD2 (7 bases). V was shortened by 6 bases and J by 5 bases, with 16 bases between the two germline ends. Per the germline V gene, CDR1 is GTSNPN and CDR2 is SVGIG (reference sequence). CDR3 length: 13 amino acids. Variable domain in full (rest from reference TRBV30 and TRBJ2-5): SQTIHQWPATLVQPVGSPLSLECTVEGTSNPNLYWYRQAAGRGLQLLFYSVGIGQISSEVPQNLSASRPQDRQFILSSKKLLLSDSGFYLCACGGGGAETQYFGPGTRLLVL.

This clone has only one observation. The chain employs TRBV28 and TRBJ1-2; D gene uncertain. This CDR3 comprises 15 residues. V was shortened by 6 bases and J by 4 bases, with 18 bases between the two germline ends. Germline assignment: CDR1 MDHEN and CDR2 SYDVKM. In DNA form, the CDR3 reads TGTGCCAGCAGGGATGATTCACTAGCCCTCTATGGCTACACCTTC. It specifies CASRDDSLALYGYTF.

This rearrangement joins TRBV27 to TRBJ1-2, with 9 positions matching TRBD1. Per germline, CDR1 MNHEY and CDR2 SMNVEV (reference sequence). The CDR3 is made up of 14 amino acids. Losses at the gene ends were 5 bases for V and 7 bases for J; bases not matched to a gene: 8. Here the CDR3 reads CASSPPGQGTGYTF. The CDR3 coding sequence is TGTGCCAGCAGTCCGCCCGGACAGGGGACTGGCTACACCTTC.

This CDR3 is CASSNSQVKAFF. CDR3 nucleotide sequence: TGTGCCAGCAGCAACAGCCAGGTAAAAGCTTTCTTT. The genes are TRBV7-8 and TRBJ1-1, with D unresolved. The germline V gene encodes CDR1 SGHVS and CDR2 FQNEAQ. This CDR3 has 12 residues. V was cut by 5 bases and J by 9 bases, with 13 bases left in between.

The CDR3 nucleotides read TGTGCCAGCAGCTTAGTCGTAATATACACAGATACGCAGTATTTT. Amino acid sequence: CASSLVVIYTDTQYF. The chain links TRBV11-2 to TRBJ2-3; D remains unclear. V lost 1 base and J 2 bases, leaving 10 bases between the germline ends. Germline V gene sequence: CDR1 SGHAT, CDR2 FQNNGV. CDR3 length equals 15 residues.

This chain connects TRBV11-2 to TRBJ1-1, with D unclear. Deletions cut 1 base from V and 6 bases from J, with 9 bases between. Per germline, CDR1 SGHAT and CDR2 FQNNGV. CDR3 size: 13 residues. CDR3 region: CASSLAELAEAFF. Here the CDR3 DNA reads TGTGCCAGCAGCTTAGCAGAATTGGCTGAAGCTTTCTTT.

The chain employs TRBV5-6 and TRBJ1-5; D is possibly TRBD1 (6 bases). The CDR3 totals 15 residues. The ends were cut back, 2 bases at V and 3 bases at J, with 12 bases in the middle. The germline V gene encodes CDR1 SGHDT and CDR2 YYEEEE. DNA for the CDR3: TGTGCCAGCAGCTTAGGACAGTCTACCAATCAGCCCCAGCATTTT. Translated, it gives CASSLGQSTNQPQHF.

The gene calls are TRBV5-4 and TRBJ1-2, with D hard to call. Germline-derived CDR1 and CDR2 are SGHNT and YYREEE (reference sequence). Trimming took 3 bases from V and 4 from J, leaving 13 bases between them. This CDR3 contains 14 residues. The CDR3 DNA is TGTGCCAGCAGCTCGAGCGGGAATCCCTATGGCTACACCTTC. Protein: CASSSSGNPYGYTF.

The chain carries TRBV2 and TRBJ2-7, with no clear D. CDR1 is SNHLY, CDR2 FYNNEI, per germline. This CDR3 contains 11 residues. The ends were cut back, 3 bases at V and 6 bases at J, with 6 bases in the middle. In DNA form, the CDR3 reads TGTGCCAGCAGTGATATCCCCGAGCAGTACTTC. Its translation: CASSDIPEQYF. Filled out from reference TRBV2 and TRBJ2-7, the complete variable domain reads EPEVTQTPSHQVTQMGQEVILRCVPISNHLYFYWYRQILGQKVEFLVSFYNNEISEKSEIFDDQFSVERPDGSNFTLKIRSTKLEDSAMYFCASSDIPEQYFGPGTRLTVT.

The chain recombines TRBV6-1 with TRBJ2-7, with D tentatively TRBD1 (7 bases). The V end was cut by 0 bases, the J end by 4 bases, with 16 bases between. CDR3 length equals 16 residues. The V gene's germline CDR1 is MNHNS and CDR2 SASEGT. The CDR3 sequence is CASSEARAGGRYEQYF. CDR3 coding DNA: TGTGCCAGCAGTGAAGCGCGGGCAGGGGGGCGTTACGAGCAGTACTTC.

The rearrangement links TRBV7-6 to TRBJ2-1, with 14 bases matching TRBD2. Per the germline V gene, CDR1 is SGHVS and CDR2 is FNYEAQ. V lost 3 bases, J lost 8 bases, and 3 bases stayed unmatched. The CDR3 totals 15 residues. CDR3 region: CASSLGTSGSYEQFF. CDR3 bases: TGTGCCAGCAGCTTGGGGACTAGCGGGAGCTATGAGCAGTTCTTC. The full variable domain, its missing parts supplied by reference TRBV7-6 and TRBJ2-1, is GAGVSQSPRYKVTKRGQDVALRCDPISGHVSLYWYRQALGQGPEFLTYFNYEAQQDKSGLPNDRFSAERPEGSISTLTIQRTEQRDSAMYRCASSLGTSGSYEQFFGPGTRLTVL.

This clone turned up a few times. The CDR3 region is CASSPTNFYEQYF. In nucleotides, the CDR3 is TGTGCCAGCAGCCCGACTAATTTCTACGAGCAGTACTTC. The chain combines TRBV7-2 with TRBJ2-7; tentatively, D is TRBD2 (5 bases). The germline gives CDR1 SGHTA, CDR2 FQGNSA. The V gene lost 5 bases and the J gene lost 3 bases, with 11 bases spanning the gap. This CDR3 comprises 13 residues.

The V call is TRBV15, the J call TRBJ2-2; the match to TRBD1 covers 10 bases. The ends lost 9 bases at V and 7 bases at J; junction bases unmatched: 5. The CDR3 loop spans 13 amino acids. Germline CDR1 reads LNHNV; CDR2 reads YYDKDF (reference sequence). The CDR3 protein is CATRDRGGGELFF. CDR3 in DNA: TGTGCCACAAGGGACAGGGGCGGCGGGGAGCTGTTTTTT.

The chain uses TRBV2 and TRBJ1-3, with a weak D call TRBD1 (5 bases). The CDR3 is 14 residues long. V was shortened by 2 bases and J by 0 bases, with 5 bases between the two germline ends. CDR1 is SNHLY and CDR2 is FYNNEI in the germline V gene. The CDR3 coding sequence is TGTGCCAGCAGTGAAAGGGGCTCTGGAAACACCATATATTTT. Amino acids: CASSERGSGNTIYF.

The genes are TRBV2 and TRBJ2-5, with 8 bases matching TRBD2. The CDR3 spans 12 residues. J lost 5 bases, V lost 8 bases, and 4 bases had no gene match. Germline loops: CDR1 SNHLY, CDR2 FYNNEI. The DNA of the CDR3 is TGTGCCAGCGTTACGGGAGGGGAGACCCAGTACTTC. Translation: CASVTGGETQYF.

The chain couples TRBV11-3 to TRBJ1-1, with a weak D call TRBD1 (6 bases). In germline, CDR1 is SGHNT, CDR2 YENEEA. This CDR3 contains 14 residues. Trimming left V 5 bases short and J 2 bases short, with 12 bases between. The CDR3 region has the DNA TGTGCCAGCAGCCCATGGGACATCAACACTGAAGCTTTCTTT. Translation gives CASSPWDINTEAFF.

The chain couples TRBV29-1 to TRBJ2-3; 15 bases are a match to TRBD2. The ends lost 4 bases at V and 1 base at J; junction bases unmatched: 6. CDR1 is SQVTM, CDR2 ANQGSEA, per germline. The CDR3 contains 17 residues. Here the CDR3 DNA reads TGCAGCGTTGTATGGGGACTAGCGGGAGGCGGCACAGATACGCAGTATTTT. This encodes CSVVWGLAGGGTDTQYF.

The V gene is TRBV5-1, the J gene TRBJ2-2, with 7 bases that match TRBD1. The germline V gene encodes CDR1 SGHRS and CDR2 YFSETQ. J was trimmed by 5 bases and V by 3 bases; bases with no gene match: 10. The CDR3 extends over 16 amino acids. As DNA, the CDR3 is TGCGCCAGCAGCTGGATCAGGGGACAGTTGACCGGGGAGCTGTTTTTT. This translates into CASSWIRGQLTGELFF.

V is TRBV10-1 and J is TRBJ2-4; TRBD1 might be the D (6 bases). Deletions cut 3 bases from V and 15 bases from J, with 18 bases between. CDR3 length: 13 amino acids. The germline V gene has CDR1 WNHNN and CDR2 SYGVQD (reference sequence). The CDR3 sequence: CASSDKYGGRGYF. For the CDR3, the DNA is TGCGCCAGCAGTGATAAATATGGGGGCCGGGGGTACTTC.

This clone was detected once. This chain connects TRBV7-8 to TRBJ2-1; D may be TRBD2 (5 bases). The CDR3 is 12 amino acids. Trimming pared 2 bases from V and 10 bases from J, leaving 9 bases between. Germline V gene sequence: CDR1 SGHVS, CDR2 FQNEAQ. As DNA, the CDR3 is TGTGCCAGCAGCTTATCGGCTAGCGAGCAGTTCTTC. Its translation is CASSLSASEQFF.

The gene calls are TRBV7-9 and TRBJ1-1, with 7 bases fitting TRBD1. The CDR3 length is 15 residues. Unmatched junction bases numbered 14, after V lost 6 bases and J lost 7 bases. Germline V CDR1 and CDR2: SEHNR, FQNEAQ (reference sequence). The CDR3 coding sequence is TGTGCCAGCAGTCCTGACAGGGCTAATTTGGGTGAAGCTTTCTTT. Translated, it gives CASSPDRANLGEAFF.

DNA for the CDR3: TGTGCCAGCAGCTTACTAGCGGGAGGGTTCGGCGAGCAGTACTTC. This encodes CASSLLAGGFGEQYF. This rearrangement joins TRBV5-6 to TRBJ2-7; TRBD2 matches 13 bases. V gave up 2 bases and J gave up 6 bases; unmatched junction bases: 5. The length of the CDR3 is 15 residues. CDR1 SGHDT and CDR2 YYEEEE come from the germline V gene.

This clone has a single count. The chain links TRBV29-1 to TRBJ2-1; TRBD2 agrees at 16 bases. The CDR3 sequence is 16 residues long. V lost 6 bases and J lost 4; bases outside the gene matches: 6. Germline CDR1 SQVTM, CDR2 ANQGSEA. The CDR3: CSVPGLAGGGYNEQFF. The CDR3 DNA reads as TGCAGCGTCCCGGGACTAGCGGGAGGGGGTTACAATGAGCAGTTCTTC.